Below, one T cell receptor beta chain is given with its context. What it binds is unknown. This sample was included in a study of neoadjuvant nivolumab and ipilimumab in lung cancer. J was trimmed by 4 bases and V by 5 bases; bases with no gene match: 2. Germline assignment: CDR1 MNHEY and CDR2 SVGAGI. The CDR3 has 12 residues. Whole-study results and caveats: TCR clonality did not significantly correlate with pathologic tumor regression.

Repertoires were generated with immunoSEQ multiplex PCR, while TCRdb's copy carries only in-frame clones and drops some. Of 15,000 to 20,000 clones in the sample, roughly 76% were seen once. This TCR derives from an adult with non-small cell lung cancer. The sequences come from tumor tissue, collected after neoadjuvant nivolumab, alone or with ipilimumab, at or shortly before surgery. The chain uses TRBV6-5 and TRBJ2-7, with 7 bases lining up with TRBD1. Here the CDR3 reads CASSHRGYEQYF. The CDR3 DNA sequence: TGTGCCAGCAGTCACAGGGGTTACGAGCAGTACTTC.